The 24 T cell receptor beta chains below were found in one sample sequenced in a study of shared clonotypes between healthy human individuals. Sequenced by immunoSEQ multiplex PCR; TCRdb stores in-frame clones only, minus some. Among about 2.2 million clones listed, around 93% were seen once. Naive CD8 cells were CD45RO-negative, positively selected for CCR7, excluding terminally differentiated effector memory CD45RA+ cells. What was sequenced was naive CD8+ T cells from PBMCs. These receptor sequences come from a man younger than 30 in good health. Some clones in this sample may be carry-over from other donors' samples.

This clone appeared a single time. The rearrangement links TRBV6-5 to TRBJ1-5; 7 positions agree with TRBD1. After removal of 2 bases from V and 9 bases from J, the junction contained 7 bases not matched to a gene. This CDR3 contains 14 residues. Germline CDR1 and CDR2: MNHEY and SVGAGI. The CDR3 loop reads CASSYGNRGSPQHF. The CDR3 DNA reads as TGTGCCAGCAGTTACGGCAACAGGGGTTCGCCCCAGCATTTT.

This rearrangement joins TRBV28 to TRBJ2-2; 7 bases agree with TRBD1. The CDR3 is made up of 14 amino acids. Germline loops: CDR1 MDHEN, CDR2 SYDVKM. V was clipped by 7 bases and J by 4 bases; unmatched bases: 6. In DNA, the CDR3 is TGTGCCAGCACAAAGACAGGGTTCACCGGGGAGCTGTTTTTT. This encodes CASTKTGFTGELFF.

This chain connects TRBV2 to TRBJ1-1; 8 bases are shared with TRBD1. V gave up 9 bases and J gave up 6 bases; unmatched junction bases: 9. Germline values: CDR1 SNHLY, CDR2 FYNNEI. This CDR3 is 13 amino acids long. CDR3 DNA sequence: TGTGCCAGTTTACAGGGGGTTTCCCCTGAAGCTTTCTTT. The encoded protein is CASLQGVSPEAFF.

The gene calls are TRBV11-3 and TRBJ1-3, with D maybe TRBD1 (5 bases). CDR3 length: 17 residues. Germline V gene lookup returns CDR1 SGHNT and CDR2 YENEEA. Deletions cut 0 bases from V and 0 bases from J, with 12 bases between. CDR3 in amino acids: CASSLDAGRISGNTIYF. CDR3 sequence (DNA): TGTGCCAGCAGCTTAGACGCAGGGAGAATCTCTGGAAACACCATATATTTT.

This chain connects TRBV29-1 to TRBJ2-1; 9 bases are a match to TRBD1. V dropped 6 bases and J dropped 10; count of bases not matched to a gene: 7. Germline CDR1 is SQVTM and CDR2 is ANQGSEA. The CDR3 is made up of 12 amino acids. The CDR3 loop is CSVVTGGGEQFF. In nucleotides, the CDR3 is TGCAGCGTGGTGACAGGGGGTGGCGAGCAGTTCTTC.

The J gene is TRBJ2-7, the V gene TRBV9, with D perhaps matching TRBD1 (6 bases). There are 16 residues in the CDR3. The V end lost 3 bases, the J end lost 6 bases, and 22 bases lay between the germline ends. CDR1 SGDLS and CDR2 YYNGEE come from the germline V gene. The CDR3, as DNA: TGTGCCAGCAGCGCCCCCGAGGCAGGGGATCCCGTCGAGCAGTACTTC. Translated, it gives CASSAPEAGDPVEQYF.

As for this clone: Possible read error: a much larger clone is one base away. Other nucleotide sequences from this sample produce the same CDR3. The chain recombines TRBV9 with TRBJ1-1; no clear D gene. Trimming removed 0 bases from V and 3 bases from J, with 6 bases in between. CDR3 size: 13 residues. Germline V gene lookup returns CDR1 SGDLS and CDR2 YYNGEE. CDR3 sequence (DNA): TGTGCCAGCAGCGTAGGAGGCGACACTGAAGCTTTCTTT. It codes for CASSVGGDTEAFF.

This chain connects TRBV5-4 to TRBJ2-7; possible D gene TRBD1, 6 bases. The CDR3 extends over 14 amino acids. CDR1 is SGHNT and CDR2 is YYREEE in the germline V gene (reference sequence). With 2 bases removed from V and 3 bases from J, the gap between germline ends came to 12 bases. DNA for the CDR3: TGTGCCAGCAGCTTTAATTTACAGGGCTACGAGCAGTACTTC. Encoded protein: CASSFNLQGYEQYF. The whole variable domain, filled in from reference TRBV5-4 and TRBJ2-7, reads ETGVTQSPTHLIKTRGQQVTLRCSSQSGHNTVSWYQQALGQGPQFIFQYYREEENGRGNFPPRFSGLQFPNYSSELNVNALELDDSALYLCASSFNLQGYEQYFGPGTRLTVT.

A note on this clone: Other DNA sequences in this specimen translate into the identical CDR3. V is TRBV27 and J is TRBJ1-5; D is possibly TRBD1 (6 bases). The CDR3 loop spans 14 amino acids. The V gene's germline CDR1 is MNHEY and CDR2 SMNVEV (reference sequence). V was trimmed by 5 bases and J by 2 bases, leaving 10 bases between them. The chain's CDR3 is CASSVRQGNQPQHF. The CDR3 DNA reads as TGTGCCAGCAGTGTCCGACAGGGCAATCAGCCCCAGCATTTT.

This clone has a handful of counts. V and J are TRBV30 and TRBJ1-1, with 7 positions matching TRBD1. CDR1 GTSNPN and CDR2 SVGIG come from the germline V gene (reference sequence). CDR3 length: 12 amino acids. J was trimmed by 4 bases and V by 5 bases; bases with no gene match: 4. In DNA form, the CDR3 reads TGTGCCTGGGACAGGGTCGGCACTGAAGCTTTCTTT. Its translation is CAWDRVGTEAFF.

DNA for the CDR3: TGTGCCAGCATCGGACTAGCGGGGGTCTACGAGCAGTACTTC. Translating gives CASIGLAGVYEQYF. The chain uses TRBV28 and TRBJ2-7, with 13 positions matching TRBD2. J gave up 3 bases and V 7 bases, and 3 bases lay outside the gene matches. This CDR3 contains 14 residues. Germline V CDR1 and CDR2: MDHEN, SYDVKM.

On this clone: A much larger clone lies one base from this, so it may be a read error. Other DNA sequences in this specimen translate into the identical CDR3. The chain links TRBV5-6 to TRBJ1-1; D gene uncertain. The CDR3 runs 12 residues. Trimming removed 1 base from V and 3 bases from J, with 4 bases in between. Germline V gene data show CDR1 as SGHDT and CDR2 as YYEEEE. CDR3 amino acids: CASSLRDTEAFF. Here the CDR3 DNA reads TGTGCCAGCAGCTTGCGGGACACTGAAGCTTTCTTT.

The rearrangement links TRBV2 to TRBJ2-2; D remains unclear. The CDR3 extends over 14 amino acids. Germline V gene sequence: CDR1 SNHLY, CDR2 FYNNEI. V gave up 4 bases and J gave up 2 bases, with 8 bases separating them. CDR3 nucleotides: TGTGCCAGCAGTGGTACGGGTAACACCGGGGAGCTGTTTTTT. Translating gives CASSGTGNTGELFF.

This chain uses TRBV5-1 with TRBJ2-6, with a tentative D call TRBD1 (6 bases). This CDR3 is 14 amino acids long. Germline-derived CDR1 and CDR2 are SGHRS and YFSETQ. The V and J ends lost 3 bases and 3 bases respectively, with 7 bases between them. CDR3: CASSWGLGANVLTF. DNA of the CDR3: TGCGCCAGCAGCTGGGGGCTTGGGGCCAACGTCCTGACTTTC.

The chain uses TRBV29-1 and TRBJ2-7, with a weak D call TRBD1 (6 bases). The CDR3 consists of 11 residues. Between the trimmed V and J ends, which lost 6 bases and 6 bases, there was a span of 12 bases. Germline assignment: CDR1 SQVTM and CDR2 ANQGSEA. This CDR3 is CSVIQGTEQYF. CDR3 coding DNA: TGCAGCGTGATACAGGGAACCGAGCAGTACTTC.

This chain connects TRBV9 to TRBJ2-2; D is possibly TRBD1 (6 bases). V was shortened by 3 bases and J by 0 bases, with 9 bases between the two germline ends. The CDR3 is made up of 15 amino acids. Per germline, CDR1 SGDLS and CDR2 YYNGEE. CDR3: CASSAGDPNTGELFF. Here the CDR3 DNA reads TGTGCCAGCAGCGCAGGGGATCCGAACACCGGGGAGCTGTTTTTT.

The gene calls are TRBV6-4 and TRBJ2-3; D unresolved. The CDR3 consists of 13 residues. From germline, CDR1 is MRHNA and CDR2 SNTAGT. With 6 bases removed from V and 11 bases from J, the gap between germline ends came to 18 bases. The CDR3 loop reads CASRSLVRPRQYF. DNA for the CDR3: TGTGCCAGCAGATCCCTCGTTAGGCCCCGGCAGTATTTT.

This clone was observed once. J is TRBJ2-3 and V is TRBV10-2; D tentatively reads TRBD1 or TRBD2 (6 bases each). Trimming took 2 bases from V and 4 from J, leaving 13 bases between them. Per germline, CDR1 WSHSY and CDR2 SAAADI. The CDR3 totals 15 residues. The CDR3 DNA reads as TGCGCCAGCAGTGAGCTAAGGGGGGTATCAGATACGCAGTATTTT. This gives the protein CASSELRGVSDTQYF.

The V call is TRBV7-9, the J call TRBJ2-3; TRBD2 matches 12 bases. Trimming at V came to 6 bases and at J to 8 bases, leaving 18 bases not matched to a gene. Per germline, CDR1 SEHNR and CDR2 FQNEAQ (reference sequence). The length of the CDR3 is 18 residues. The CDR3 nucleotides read TGTGCCAGCAGACCAAGTATTGGGGCTAGCGGGAGGGACGGTACGCAGTATTTT. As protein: CASRPSIGASGRDGTQYF.

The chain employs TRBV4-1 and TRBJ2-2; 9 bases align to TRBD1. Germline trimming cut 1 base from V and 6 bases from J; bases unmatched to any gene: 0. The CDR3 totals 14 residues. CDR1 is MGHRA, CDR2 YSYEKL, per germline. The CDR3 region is CASSQGQGAGELFF. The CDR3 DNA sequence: TGCGCCAGCAGCCAAGGACAGGGGGCCGGGGAGCTGTTTTTT.

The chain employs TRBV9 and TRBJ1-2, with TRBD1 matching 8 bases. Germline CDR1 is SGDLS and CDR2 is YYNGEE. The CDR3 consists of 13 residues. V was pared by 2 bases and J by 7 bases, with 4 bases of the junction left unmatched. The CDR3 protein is CASSVRTGSGYTF. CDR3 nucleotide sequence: TGTGCCAGCAGCGTTAGGACAGGGAGTGGCTACACCTTC.

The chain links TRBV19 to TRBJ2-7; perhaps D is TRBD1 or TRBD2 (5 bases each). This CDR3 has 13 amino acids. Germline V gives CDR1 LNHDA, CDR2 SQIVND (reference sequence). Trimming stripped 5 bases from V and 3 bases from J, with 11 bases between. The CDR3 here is CASSPWDVYEQYF. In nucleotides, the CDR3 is TGTGCCAGTAGTCCGTGGGACGTCTACGAGCAGTACTTC.

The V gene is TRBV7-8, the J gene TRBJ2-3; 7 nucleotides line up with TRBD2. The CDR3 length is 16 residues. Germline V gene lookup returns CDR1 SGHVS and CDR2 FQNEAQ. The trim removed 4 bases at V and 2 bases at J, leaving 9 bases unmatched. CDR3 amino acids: CASSSQRAGYTDTQYF. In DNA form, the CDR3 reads TGTGCCAGCAGCTCTCAGCGAGCGGGGTACACAGATACGCAGTATTTT. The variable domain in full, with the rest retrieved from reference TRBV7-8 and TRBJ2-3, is GAGVSQSPRYKVAKRGQDVALRCDPISGHVSLFWYQQALGQGPEFLTYFQNEAQLDKSGLPSDRFFAERPEGSVSTLKIQRTQQEDSAVYLCASSSQRAGYTDTQYFGPGTRLTVL.

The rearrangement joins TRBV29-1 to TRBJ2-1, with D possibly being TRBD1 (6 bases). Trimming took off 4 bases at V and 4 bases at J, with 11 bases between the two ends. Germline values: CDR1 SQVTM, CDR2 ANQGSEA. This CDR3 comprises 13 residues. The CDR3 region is CSVVGGRYNEQFF. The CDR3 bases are TGCAGCGTTGTTGGGGGCAGATACAATGAGCAGTTCTTC.